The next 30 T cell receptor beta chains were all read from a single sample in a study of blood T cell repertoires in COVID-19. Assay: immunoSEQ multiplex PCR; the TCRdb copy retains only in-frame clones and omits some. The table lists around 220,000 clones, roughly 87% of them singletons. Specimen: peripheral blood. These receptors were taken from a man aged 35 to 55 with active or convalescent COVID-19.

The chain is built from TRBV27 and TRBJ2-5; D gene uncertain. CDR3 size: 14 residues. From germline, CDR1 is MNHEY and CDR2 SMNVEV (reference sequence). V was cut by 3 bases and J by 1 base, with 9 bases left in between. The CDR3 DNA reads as TGTGCCAGCAGTTTCTCGTCGGTCCAAGAGACCCAGTACTTC. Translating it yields CASSFSSVQETQYF.

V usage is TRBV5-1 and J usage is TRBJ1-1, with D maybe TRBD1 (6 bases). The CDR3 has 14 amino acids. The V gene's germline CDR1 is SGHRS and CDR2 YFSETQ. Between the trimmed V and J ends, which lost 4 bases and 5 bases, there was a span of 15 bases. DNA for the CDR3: TGCGCCAGCAGCCCTGGGGGGGCGGGAACTGAAGCTTTCTTT. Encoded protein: CASSPGGAGTEAFF. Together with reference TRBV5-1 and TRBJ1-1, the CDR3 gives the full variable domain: KAGVTQTPRYLIKTRGQQVTLSCSPISGHRSVSWYQQTPGQGLQFLFEYFSETQRNKGNFPGRFSGRQFSNSRSEMNVSTLELGDSALYLCASSPGGAGTEAFFGQGTRLTVV.

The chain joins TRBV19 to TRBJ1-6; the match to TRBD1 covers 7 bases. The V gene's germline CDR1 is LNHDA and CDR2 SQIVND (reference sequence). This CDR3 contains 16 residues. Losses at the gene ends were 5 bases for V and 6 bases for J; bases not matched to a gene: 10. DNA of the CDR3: TGTGCCAGTAGTCTCGATCGACAGGGAATTAATTCACCCCTCCACTTT. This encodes CASSLDRQGINSPLHF. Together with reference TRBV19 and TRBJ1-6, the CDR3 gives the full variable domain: DGGITQSPKYLFRKEGQNVTLSCEQNLNHDAMYWYRQDPGQGLRLIYYSQIVNDFQKGDIAEGYSVSREKKESFPLTVTSAQKNPTAFYLCASSLDRQGINSPLHFGNGTRLTVT.

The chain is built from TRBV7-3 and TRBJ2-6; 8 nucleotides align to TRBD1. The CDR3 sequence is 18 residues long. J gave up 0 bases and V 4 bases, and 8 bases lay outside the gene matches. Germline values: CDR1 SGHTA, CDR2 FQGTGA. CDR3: CASSSTGGSLSGANVLTF. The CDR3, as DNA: TGTGCCAGCAGCTCTACAGGGGGGTCCCTCTCTGGGGCCAACGTCCTGACTTTC.

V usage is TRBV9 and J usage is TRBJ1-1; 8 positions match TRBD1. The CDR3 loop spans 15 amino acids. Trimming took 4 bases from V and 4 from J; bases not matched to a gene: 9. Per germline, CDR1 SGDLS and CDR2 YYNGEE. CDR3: CASSIITGGGTEAFF. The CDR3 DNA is TGTGCCAGCAGCATTATTACAGGGGGTGGCACTGAAGCTTTCTTT.

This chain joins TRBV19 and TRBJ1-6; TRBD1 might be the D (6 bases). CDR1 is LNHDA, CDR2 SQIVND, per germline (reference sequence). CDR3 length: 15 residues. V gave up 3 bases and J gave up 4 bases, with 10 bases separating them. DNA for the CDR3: TGTGCCAGTAGTATGGGCAGGGGTTATAATTCACCCCTCCACTTT. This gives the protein CASSMGRGYNSPLHF.

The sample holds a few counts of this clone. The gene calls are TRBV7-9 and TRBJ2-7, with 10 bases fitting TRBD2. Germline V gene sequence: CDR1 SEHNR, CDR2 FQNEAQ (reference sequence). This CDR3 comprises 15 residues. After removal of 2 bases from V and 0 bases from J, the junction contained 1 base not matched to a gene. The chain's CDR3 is CASSLTSGISYEQYF. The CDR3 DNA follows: TGTGCCAGCAGCTTAACTAGCGGGATCTCCTACGAGCAGTACTTC.

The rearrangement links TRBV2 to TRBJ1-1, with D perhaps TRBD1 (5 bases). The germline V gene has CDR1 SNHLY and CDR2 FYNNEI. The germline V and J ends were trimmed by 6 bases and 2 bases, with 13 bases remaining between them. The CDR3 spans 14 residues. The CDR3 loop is CASRVTGLNTEAFF. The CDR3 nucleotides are TGTGCCAGCAGGGTAACGGGACTTAACACTGAAGCTTTCTTT.

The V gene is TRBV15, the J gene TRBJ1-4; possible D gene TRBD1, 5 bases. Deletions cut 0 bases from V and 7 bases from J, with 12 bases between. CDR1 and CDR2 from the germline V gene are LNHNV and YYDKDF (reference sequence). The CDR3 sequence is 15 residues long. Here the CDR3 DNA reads TGTGCCACCAGCAGAGATCGGGGGTGGGGTGAAAAACTGTTTTTT. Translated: CATSRDRGWGEKLFF. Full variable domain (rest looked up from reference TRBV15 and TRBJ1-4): DAMVIQNPRYQVTQFGKPVTLSCSQTLNHNVMYWYQQKSSQAPKLLFHYYDKDFNNEADTPDNFQSRRPNTSFCFLDIRSPGLGDTAMYLCATSRDRGWGEKLFFGSGTQLSVL.

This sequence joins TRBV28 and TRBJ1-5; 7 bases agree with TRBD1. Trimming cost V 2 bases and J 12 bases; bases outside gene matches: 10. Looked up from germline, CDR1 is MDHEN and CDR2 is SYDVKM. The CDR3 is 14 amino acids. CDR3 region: CASSLIIQGGDQHF. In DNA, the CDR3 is TGTGCCAGCAGTTTAATAATCCAGGGGGGAGACCAGCATTTT.

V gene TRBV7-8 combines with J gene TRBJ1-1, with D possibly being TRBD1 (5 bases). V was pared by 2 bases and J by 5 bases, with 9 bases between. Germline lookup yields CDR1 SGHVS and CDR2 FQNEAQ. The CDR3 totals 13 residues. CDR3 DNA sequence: TGTGCCAGCAGCTTAACAGGAATAACTGAAGCTTTCTTT. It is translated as CASSLTGITEAFF. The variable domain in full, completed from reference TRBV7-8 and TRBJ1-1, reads GAGVSQSPRYKVAKRGQDVALRCDPISGHVSLFWYQQALGQGPEFLTYFQNEAQLDKSGLPSDRFFAERPEGSVSTLKIQRTQQEDSAVYLCASSLTGITEAFFGQGTRLTVV.

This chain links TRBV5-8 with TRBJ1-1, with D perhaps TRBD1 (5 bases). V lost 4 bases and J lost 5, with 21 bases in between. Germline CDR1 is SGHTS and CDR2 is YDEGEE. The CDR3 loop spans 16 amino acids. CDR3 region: CASSGWGGFSGTEAFF. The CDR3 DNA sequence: TGTGCCAGCAGCGGCTGGGGGGGGTTTAGCGGGACTGAAGCTTTCTTT.

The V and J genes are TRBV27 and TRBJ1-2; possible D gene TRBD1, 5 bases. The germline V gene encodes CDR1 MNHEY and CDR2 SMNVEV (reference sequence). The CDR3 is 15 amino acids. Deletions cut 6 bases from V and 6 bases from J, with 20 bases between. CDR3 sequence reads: CASSVGAGFTNGYTF. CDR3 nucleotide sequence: TGTGCCAGCAGCGTTGGAGCAGGGTTTACAAATGGCTACACCTTC.

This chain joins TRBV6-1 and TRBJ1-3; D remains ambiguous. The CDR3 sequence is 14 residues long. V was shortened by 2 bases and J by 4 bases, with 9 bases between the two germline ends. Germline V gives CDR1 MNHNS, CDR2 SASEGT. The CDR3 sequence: CASSERFPGNTIYF. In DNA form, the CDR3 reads TGTGCCAGCAGTGAACGGTTTCCCGGAAACACCATATATTTT.

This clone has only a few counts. The CDR3 is CSASQTGGAWGSPLHF. CDR3 DNA sequence: TGCAGTGCTAGTCAGACAGGGGGCGCGTGGGGTTCACCCCTCCACTTT. The rearrangement uses TRBV20-1 and TRBJ1-6; 10 nucleotides match TRBD1. Germline V gene sequence: CDR1 DFQATT, CDR2 SNEGSKA (reference sequence). After removal of 3 bases from V and 9 bases from J, the junction contained 11 bases not matched to a gene. This CDR3 has 16 amino acids.

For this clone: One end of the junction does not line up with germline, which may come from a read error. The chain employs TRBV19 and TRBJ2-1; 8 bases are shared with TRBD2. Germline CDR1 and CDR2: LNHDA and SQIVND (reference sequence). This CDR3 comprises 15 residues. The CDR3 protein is CASSGELAGYDEQFF. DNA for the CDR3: TGTGCCAGTAGTGGGGAGCTAGCGGGCTACGATGAGCAGTTCTTC.

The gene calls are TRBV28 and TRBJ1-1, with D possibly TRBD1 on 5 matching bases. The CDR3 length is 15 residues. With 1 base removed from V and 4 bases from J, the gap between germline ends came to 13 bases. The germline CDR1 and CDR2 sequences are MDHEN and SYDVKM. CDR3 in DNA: TGTGCCAGCAGTTTATCTCCAGGGACTGGCACTGAAGCTTTCTTT. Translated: CASSLSPGTGTEAFF.

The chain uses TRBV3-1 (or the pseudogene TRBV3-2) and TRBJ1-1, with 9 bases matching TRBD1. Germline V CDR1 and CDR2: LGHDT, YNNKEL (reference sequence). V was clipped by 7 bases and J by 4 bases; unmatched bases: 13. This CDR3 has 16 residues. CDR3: CASTSGQGIRGTEAFF. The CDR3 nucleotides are TGTGCCAGCACCTCGGGACAGGGAATTCGGGGCACTGAAGCTTTCTTT.

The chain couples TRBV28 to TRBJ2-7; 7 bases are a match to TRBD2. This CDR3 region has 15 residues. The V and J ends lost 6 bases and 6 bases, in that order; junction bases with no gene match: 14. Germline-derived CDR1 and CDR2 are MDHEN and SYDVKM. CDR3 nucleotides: TGTGCCAGCAGACCCGGGCTAGCGGCGCGGCGCGAGCAGTACTTC. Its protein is CASRPGLAARREQYF.

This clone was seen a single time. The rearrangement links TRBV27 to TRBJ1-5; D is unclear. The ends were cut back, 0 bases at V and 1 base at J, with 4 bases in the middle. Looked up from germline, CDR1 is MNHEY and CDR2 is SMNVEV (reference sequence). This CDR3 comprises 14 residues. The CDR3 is CASSLSASNQPQHF. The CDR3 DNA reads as TGTGCCAGCAGTTTATCGGCCAGCAATCAGCCCCAGCATTTT.

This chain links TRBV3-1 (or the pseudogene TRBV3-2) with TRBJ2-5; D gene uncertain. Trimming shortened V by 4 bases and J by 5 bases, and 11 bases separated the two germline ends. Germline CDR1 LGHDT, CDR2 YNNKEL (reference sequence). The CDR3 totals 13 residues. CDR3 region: CASSPSESETQYF. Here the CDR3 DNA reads TGTGCCAGCAGCCCCTCTGAGTCGGAGACCCAGTACTTC.

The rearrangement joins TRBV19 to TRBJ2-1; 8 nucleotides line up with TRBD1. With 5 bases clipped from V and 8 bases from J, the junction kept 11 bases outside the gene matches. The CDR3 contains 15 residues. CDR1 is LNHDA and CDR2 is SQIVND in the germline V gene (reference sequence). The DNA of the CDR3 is TGTGCCAGTAGTTTGGGGACAGGACAATTCGATGAGCAGTTCTTC. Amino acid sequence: CASSLGTGQFDEQFF.

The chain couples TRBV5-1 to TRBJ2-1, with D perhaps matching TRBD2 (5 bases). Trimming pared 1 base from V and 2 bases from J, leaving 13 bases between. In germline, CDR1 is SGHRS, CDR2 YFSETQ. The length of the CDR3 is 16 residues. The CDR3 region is CASSLISVVTYNEQFF. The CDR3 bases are TGCGCCAGCAGCTTGATTAGCGTAGTAACCTACAATGAGCAGTTCTTC. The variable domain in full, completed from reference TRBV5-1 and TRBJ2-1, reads KAGVTQTPRYLIKTRGQQVTLSCSPISGHRSVSWYQQTPGQGLQFLFEYFSETQRNKGNFPGRFSGRQFSNSRSEMNVSTLELGDSALYLCASSLISVVTYNEQFFGPGTRLTVL.

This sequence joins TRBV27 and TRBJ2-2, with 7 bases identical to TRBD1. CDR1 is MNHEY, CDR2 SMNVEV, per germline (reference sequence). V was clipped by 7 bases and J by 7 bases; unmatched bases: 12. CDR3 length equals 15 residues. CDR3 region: CASTRDRGRVGELFF. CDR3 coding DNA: TGTGCCAGCACTAGGGACAGAGGTAGAGTCGGGGAGCTGTTTTTT.

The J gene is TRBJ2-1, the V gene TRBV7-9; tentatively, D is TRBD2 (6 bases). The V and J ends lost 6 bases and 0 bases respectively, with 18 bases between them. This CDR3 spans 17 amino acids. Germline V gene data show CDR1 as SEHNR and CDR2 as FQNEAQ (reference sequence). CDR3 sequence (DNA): TGTGCCAGCAGGGCGTTGGACTACCTGAGCTCCTACAATGAGCAGTTCTTC. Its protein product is CASRALDYLSSYNEQFF.

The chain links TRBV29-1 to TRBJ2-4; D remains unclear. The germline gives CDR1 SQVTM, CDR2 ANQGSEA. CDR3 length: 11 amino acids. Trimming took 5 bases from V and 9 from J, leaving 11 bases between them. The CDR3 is CSVRSTGIQYF. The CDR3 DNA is TGCAGCGTTCGGTCAACGGGCATTCAGTACTTC.

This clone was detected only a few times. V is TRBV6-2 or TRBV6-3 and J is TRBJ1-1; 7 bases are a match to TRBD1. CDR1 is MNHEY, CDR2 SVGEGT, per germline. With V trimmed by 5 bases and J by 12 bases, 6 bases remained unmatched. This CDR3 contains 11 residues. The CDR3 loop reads CASSPDRDPFF. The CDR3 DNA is TGTGCCAGCAGTCCCGACAGGGACCCTTTCTTT.

CDR3 sequence (DNA): TGTGCCAGCAGCCCTAGGACAGGGCACGAGCAGTACTTC. The encoded protein is CASSPRTGHEQYF. The rearrangement uses TRBV7-2 and TRBJ2-7; 8 bases agree with TRBD1. This CDR3 is built from 13 residues. Germline assignment: CDR1 SGHTA and CDR2 FQGNSA. V was pared by 5 bases and J by 5 bases, with 5 bases of the junction left unmatched.

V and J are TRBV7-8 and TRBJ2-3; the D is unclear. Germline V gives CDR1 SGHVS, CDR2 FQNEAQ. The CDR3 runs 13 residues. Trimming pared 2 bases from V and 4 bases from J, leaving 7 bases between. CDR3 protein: CASSLLRADTQYF. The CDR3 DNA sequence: TGTGCCAGCAGCTTACTACGGGCAGATACGCAGTATTTT.

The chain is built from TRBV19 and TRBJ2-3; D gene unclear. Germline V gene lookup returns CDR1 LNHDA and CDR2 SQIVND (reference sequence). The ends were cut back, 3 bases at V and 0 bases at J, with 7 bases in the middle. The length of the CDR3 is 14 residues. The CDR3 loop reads CASSISGSTDTQYF. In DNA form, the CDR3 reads TGTGCCAGTAGTATTTCCGGGAGCACAGATACGCAGTATTTT.